One and the same sample provided the 11 T cell receptor beta chains below, sequenced in a study of cytomegalovirus exposure and HLA in healthy donors. The PCR used 60 Vbeta and 13 Jbeta primers. Measured with immunoSEQ multiplex PCR; TCRdb has only the in-frame clones, and not every one. The table shows 95,000 to 150,000 clones, with about 74% occurring only once. Sequenced: PBMCs. These receptors all stem from a middle-aged woman in good health and CMV-seropositive.

The chain links TRBV5-6 to TRBJ2-4, with 11 positions matching TRBD1. The CDR3 has 18 residues. Germline V gene sequence: CDR1 SGHDT, CDR2 YYEEEE. V lost 4 bases, J lost 0 bases, and 9 bases stayed unmatched. The CDR3 coding sequence is TGTGCCAGCAGCACCCGGGACAGGGGGGGACTAGCCAAAAACATTCAGTACTTC. Translating it yields CASSTRDRGGLAKNIQYF.

The rearrangement joins TRBV7-3 to TRBJ2-5; D uncertain. There are 14 residues in the CDR3. Germline V gene lookup returns CDR1 SGHTA and CDR2 FQGTGA. V was trimmed by 5 bases and J by 4 bases, leaving 14 bases between them. This CDR3 is CASSGGPPPETQYF. DNA for the CDR3: TGTGCCAGCAGCGGCGGCCCGCCGCCAGAGACCCAGTACTTC.

By sample share, this clone is medium-sized. This chain connects TRBV9 to TRBJ1-2; D perhaps matches TRBD1 (6 bases). Germline values: CDR1 SGDLS, CDR2 YYNGEE. Trimming shortened V by 3 bases and J by 9 bases, and 12 bases separated the two germline ends. The CDR3 spans 12 residues. Here the CDR3 reads CASSGQGYSYTF. DNA for the CDR3: TGTGCCAGCAGCGGCCAGGGGTATAGCTACACCTTC. Variable domain in full (rest from reference TRBV9 and TRBJ1-2): DSGVTQTPKHLITATGQRVTLRCSPRSGDLSVYWYQQSLDQGLQFLIQYYNGEERAKGNILERFSAQQFPDLHSELNLSSLELGDSALYFCASSGQGYSYTFGSGTRLTVV.

The sample holds one count of this clone. The gene calls are TRBV5-5 and TRBJ2-7, with 9 bases fitting TRBD1. CDR3 length equals 16 residues. Germline CDR1 reads SGHKS; CDR2 reads YYEKEE (reference sequence). V was pared by 4 bases and J by 2 bases, with 10 bases of the junction left unmatched. DNA of the CDR3: TGTGCCAGCAGCCTGTCCCGGGACAGGGTCCCCTACGAGCAGTACTTC. This encodes CASSLSRDRVPYEQYF.

In its sample, this clone was seen once. The chain uses TRBV5-1 and TRBJ1-6; TRBD1 matches at 7 bases. V was clipped by 2 bases and J by 0 bases; unmatched bases: 5. The CDR3 is made up of 17 amino acids. CDR1 and CDR2 (germline): SGHRS, YFSETQ. In DNA, the CDR3 is TGCGCCAGCAGCTTTGGGGCAGGGGGCTCCTATAATTCACCCCTCCACTTT. Translation: CASSFGAGGSYNSPLHF.

This chain connects TRBV10-1 to TRBJ2-3; a possible D gene is TRBD2 (6 bases). This CDR3 has 15 residues. Germline values: CDR1 WNHNN, CDR2 SYGVQD (reference sequence). The germline V and J ends were trimmed by 3 bases and 5 bases, with 15 bases remaining between them. CDR3 region: CASSEGGSIEDTQYF. CDR3 sequence (DNA): TGCGCCAGCAGTGAAGGAGGGAGTATTGAAGATACGCAGTATTTT.

Only a few counts were recorded for this clone. The gene calls are TRBV15 and TRBJ2-7; 8 bases are a match to TRBD1. V dropped 5 bases and J dropped 4; count of bases not matched to a gene: 4. The CDR3 consists of 13 residues. CDR1 and CDR2 (germline): LNHNV, YYDKDF (reference sequence). Here the CDR3 DNA reads TGTGCCACCAGCCGTAGGACAGGGTACGAGCAGTACTTC. Translated: CATSRRTGYEQYF. Supplemented by reference TRBV15 and TRBJ2-7, the full variable domain reads DAMVIQNPRYQVTQFGKPVTLSCSQTLNHNVMYWYQQKSSQAPKLLFHYYDKDFNNEADTPDNFQSRRPNTSFCFLDIRSPGLGDTAMYLCATSRRTGYEQYFGPGTRLTVT.

The DNA for the CDR3 is TGTGCCAGCAGTTCTGGGGGCAGCACGGATGAGCAGTTCTTC. Its translation is CASSSGGSTDEQFF. This sequence joins TRBV6-5 and TRBJ2-1; D may be TRBD1 (6 bases). Germline assignment: CDR1 MNHEY and CDR2 SVGAGI. The CDR3 sequence is 14 residues long. V gave up 4 bases and J gave up 8 bases, with 15 bases separating them.

V usage is TRBV4-2 and J usage is TRBJ2-7; 8 bases fit TRBD1. The V gene's germline CDR1 is LGHNA and CDR2 YNFKEQ. This CDR3 has 16 residues. Unmatched junction bases numbered 7, after V lost 1 base and J lost 2 bases. The CDR3 region has the DNA TGTGCCAGCAGCCAAGCGGACCTACAGGGGGCCTACGAGCAGTACTTC. Its protein product is CASSQADLQGAYEQYF.

This chain connects TRBV27 to TRBJ2-3; 8 nucleotides agree with TRBD1. The CDR3 is 15 amino acids. With 2 bases clipped from V and 6 bases from J, the junction kept 7 bases outside the gene matches. Germline values: CDR1 MNHEY, CDR2 SMNVEV (reference sequence). CDR3 in DNA: TGTGCCAGCAGTTTAACGCAGGGGGCTCGGGATACGCAGTATTTT. This translates into CASSLTQGARDTQYF.

The chain joins TRBV25-1 to TRBJ1-6; perhaps TRBD1 as D (6 bases). Between the trimmed V and J ends, which lost 6 bases and 9 bases, there was a span of 9 bases. The length of the CDR3 is 12 residues. Germline CDR1 and CDR2: MGHDK and SYGVNS. CDR3 sequence: CASSVQGSPLHF. CDR3 sequence (DNA): TGTGCCAGCAGCGTACAGGGTTCACCCCTCCACTTT. Complete variable domain (other parts from reference TRBV25-1 and TRBJ1-6): EADIYQTPRYLVIGTGKKITLECSQTMGHDKMYWYQQDPGMELHLIHYSYGVNSTEKGDLSSESTVSRIRTEHFPLTLESARPSHTSQYLCASSVQGSPLHFGNGTRLTVT.